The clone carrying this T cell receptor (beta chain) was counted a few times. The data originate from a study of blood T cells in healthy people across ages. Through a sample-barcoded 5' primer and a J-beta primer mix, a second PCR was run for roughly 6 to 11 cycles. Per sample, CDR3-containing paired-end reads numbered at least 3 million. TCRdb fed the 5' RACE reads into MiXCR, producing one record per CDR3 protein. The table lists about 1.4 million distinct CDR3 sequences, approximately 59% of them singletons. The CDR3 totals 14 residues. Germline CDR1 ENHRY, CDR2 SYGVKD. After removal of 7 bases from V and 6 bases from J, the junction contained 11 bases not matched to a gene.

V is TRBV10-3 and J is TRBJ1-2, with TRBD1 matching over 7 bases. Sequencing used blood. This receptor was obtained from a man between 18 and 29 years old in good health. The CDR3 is CAINITPGQHGYTF. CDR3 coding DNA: TGTGCCATCAACATAACCCCGGGACAGCATGGCTACACCTTC.